The present T cell receptor beta chain was sequenced within a study of shared clonotypes between healthy human individuals. Findings and limits, study-wide: Only blood underwent sampling, and tissue repertoires likely differ.

To note about this clone: Antigen: not known.

Trimming pared 4 bases from V and 3 bases from J, leaving 7 bases between. The CDR3 is 12 amino acids. The germline CDR1 and CDR2 sequences are SNHLY and FYNNEI. TCRdb's table, derived via immunoSEQ multiplex PCR, lists solely in-frame clones and lacks some. The repertoire has about 2 million clones, 95% of them found once; the top ten carry 0.13%. The sample comprised naive CD4+ T cells sorted from blood. Indicated subset: CD45RA+ positively selected. This clonotype was sampled from a man aged 18 to 29 in good health. This chain links TRBV2 with TRBJ2-7; D unresolved. The CDR3 nucleotides read TGTGCCAGCAGTGGAATAAGCTACGAGCAGTACTTC. The encoded protein is CASSGISYEQYF.